Below, 7 T cell receptor beta chains from the same sample are listed, as sequenced in a study of neurological immune-mediated disorders (dated by TCRdb to 2018 to 2020). Libraries came from 5' RACE. The sequencer was an Illumina HiSeq 2500. TCRdb cleaned the public reads at Q25 with fastp, built clones with MiXCR and kept in-frame beta chains. One record per CDR3 amino acid sequence lists the most common genes and DNA. The sample table lists about 82,000 distinct CDR3 sequences, 2.6% of them with a count of one. Over 0.95% of the sample rests with the top ten. Sequenced material: PBMCs. The receptors were sampled from a woman between 25 and 40 years old with multiple sclerosis.

This clonotype was observed at least ten times. This sequence joins TRBV20-1 and TRBJ2-7; 10 bases fit TRBD2. The junction had 11 bases not matched to a gene; V was cut back by 3 bases and J by 6 bases. The CDR3 totals 15 residues. The germline V gene encodes CDR1 DFQATT and CDR2 SNEGSKA (reference sequence). DNA for the CDR3: TGCAGTGCTAGGGCCCCTAGCGGGAGAAGTCGCGAGCAGTACTTC. Protein product: CSARAPSGRSREQYF.

This clonotype was observed a handful of times. The genes are TRBV29-1 and TRBJ2-1; the D gene is possibly TRBD2 (5 bases). V dropped 6 bases and J dropped 6 bases, with 9 bases sitting between them. Germline CDR1 SQVTM, CDR2 ANQGSEA. The CDR3 sequence is 11 residues long. CDR3 nucleotide sequence: TGCAGCGTAGGACTGATCAATGAGCAGTTCTTC. It yields the protein CSVGLINEQFF.

V usage is TRBV7-3 and J usage is TRBJ1-1; 10 nucleotides agree with TRBD1. Trimming took 6 bases from V and 5 from J; bases not matched to a gene: 9. CDR3 size: 15 residues. Per the germline V gene, CDR1 is SGHTA and CDR2 is FQGTGA. Here the CDR3 DNA reads TGTGCCAGCAGTCAAGGCGACAGGGGGCGGACTGAAGCTTTCTTT. Protein product: CASSQGDRGRTEAFF. Using reference TRBV7-3 and TRBJ1-1 for the parts outside the CDR3, the full variable domain is GAGVSQTPSNKVTEKGKYVELRCDPISGHTALYWYRQSLGQGPEFLIYFQGTGAADDSGLPNDRFFAVRPEGSVSTLKIQRTERGDSAVYLCASSQGDRGRTEAFFGQGTRLTVV.

Many counts were recorded for this clonotype. The rearrangement links TRBV12-3 or TRBV12-4 to TRBJ2-3, with 9 bases matching TRBD2. The CDR3 contains 16 residues. The trim removed 6 bases at V and 1 base at J, leaving 8 bases unmatched. CDR3 amino acids: CASRPTGLAGTDTQYF. In DNA, the CDR3 is TGTGCCAGCAGACCAACGGGACTAGCCGGCACAGATACGCAGTATTTT.

This clonotype was observed many times. CDR3 sequence reads: CASSLGAGNQYF. The CDR3 region has the DNA TGTGCCAGCAGCTTAGGGGCAGGAAATCAGTACTTC. This chain links TRBV7-2 with TRBJ2-4; D not resolved. The CDR3 runs to 12 residues. Per germline, CDR1 SGHTA and CDR2 FQGNSA. V lost 1 base and J lost 12, with 10 bases in between.

This clonotype showed up many times. The J gene is TRBJ2-4, the V gene TRBV7-2; no reliable D call. The CDR3 runs to 13 residues. Germline loops: CDR1 SGHTA, CDR2 FQGNSA. Trimming stripped 5 bases from V and 9 bases from J, with 14 bases between. The CDR3 sequence: CASSRIESGIQYF. For the CDR3, the DNA is TGTGCCAGCAGCCGCATCGAGTCCGGCATTCAGTACTTC.

This clonotype was recorded at least ten times. This rearrangement joins TRBV20-1 to TRBJ2-7; D is perhaps TRBD2 (5 bases). Trimming left V 6 bases short and J 2 bases short, with 20 bases between. Germline values: CDR1 DFQATT, CDR2 SNEGSKA (reference sequence). This CDR3 region has 15 residues. CDR3 protein: CSALASYVQTYEQYF. The CDR3 nucleotides read TGCAGTGCCCTGGCTAGCTACGTCCAAACCTACGAGCAGTACTTC.